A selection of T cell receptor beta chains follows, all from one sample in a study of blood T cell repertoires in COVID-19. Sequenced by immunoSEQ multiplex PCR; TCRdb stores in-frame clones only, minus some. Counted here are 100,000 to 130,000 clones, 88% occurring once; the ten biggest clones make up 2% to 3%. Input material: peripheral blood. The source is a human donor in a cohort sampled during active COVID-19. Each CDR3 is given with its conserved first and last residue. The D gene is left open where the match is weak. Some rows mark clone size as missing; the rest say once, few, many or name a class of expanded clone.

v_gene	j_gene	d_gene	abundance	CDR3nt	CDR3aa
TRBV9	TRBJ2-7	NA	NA	TGTGCCAGCAGCGTAGAGCCAGCGGGCGCCTACGAGCAGTACTTC	CASSVEPAGAYEQYF
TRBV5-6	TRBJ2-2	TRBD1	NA	TGTGCCAGCAGCAAGGGACAGGAGTTGACCGGGGAGCTGTTTTTT	CASSKGQELTGELFF
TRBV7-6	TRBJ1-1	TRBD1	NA	TGTGCCAGCAGCGCCGGGACAGCGAACACTGAAGCTTTCTTT	CASSAGTANTEAFF
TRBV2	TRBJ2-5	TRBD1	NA	TGTGCCAGCAGTTCACAGGGGTCGAAGCAAGAGACCCAGTACTTC	CASSSQGSKQETQYF
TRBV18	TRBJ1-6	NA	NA	TGTGCCAGCTCACCACTCTTTGATTCACCCCTCCACTTT	CASSPLFDSPLHF
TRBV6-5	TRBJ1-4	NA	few	TGTGCCAGCAGTTACAGGGGGGGAGGTAATGAAAAACTGTTTTTT	CASSYRGGGNEKLFF
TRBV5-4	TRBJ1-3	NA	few	TGTGCCAGCAGCCCCCACGGCGGGAATAACCGAAACACCATATATTTT	CASSPHGGNNRNTIYF
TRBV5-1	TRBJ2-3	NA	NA	TGCGCCAGCAGCTTGGACTCCGACACAGATACGCAGTATTTT	CASSLDSDTDTQYF
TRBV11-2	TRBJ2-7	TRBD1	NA	TGTGCCAGCAGCTTTAGACCCTATTCACAGGGGGGTGGGGAGCAGTACTTC	CASSFRPYSQGGGEQYF
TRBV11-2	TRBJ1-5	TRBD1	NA	TGTGCCAGCAGCCCACGCGGGACAGGGGGCGCAGGGCTCCAGCCCCAGCATTTT	CASSPRGTGGAGLQPQHF
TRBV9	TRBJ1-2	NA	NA	TGTGCCAGCAGCGCTTCAGGGTATGGCTACACCTTC	CASSASGYGYTF
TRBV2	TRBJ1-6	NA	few	TGTGCCAGCACCGACCCGTCGGCGGGAAGCTCCTATAATTCACCCCTCCACTTT	CASTDPSAGSSYNSPLHF
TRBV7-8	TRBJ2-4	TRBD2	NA	TGTGCCAGCAGCCACGGACTAGCGGGGAGGAACATTCAGTACTTC	CASSHGLAGRNIQYF
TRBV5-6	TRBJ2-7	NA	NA	TGTGCCAGCAGCCCGCCAATTACTAGGTCCCACGAGCAGTACTTC	CASSPPITRSHEQYF
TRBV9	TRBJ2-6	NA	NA	TGTGCCAGCAGCGCCGGGTTTTCTGGGGCCAACGTCCTGACTTTC	CASSAGFSGANVLTF
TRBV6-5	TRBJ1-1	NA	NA	TGTGCCAGCAGCGACACCTTAGGGAACACTGAAGCTTTCTTT	CASSDTLGNTEAFF
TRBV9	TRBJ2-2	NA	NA	TGTGCCAGCAGCGTAGACGGGACAACGAACACCGGGGAGCTGTTTTTT	CASSVDGTTNTGELFF
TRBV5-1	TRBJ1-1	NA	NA	TGCGCCAGCAGCCAACAGGGACACCCGAACACTGAAGCTTTCTTT	CASSQQGHPNTEAFF
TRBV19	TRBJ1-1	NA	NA	TGTGCCAGTAGTATTAGGACAGTCGGCACTGAAGCTTTCTTT	CASSIRTVGTEAFF
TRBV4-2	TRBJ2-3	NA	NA	TGTGCCAGCAGCCAAGTAGTCGGGTTGGCAAGTCAAAACCCGAATACGCAGTATTTT	CASSQVVGLASQNPNTQYF
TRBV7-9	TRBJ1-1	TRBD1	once	TGTGCCAGCAGCGGAGGACAGGGGGCGACCACTGAAGCTTTCTTT	CASSGGQGATTEAFF
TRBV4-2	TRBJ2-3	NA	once	TGTGCCAGCAGCCAGGGACTCAAGTCTAGCACAGATACGCAGTATTTT	CASSQGLKSSTDTQYF
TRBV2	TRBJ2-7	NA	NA	TGTGCCAGCAGTGAATCGAGCTACGAGCAGTACTTC	CASSESSYEQYF
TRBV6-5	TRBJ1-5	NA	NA	TGTGCCAGCAGTTACTCGCGGGGTAATCAGCCCCAGCATTTT	CASSYSRGNQPQHF
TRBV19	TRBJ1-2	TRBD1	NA	TGTGCCAGTAGTATTCAGGGGGCGCGCTTTGGCTACACCTTC	CASSIQGARFGYTF
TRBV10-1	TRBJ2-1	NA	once	TGCGCCAGCAGTGAGTCAGGGCGAGGGGAGCAGTTCTTC	CASSESGRGEQFF
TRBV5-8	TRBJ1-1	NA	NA	TGTGCCAGCAGCTTGGCGAGGGAGGCGCGGGCTTTCTTT	CASSLAREARAFF
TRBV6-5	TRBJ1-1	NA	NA	TGTGCCAGTAAGCGTTCGAACACTGAAGCTTTCTTT	CASKRSNTEAFF
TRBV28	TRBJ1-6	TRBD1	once	TGTGCCAGCAGCCGGACAGGGGAGAATTCACCCCTCCACTTT	CASSRTGENSPLHF
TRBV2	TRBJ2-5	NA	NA	TGTGCCAGCAGTGCCCTTGAGACCCAGTACTTC	CASSALETQYF
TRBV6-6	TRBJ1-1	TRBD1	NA	TGTGCCAGCAGGGCGACAGGGGGCACTGAAGCTTTCTTT	CASRATGGTEAFF
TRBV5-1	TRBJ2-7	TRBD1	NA	TGCGCCAGCAGCTTATCATCGGACAGGGGGCGCCGGTACGAGCAGTACTTC	CASSLSSDRGRRYEQYF
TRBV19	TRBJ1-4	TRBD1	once	TGTGCCAGTAGTATAAGGGGGCGAGACGAAAAACTGTTTTTT	CASSIRGRDEKLFF
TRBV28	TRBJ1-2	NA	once	TGTGCCAGCAGGCCGGGAGGGCGCGGCTACACCTTC	CASRPGGRGYTF
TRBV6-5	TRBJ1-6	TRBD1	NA	TGTGCCACCTCCCGGGACAGGCATAATTCACCCCTCCACTTT	CATSRDRHNSPLHF
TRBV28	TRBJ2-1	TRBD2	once	TGTGCCAGCAGTCCCTCAACTAGCGGGGGCCTTAGCTCCTACAATGAGCAGTTCTTC	CASSPSTSGGLSSYNEQFF
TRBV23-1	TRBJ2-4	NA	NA	TGCGCCAGCAGTCAATCTGACAGAAGGATTCAGTACTTC	CASSQSDRRIQYF
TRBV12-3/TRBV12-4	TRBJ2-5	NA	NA	TGTGCCAGCAGCCAAGGTGTACCGGGGACCCAGTACTTC	CASSQGVPGTQYF
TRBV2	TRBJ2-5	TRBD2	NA	TGTGCCAGCGAGCGGGGGAGCGGAGAGACCCAGTACTTC	CASERGSGETQYF
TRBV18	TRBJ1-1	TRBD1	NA	TGTGCCAGCTCACCACCGGGATCAGCGGCAGGGGGCCAGACTGAAGCTTTCTTT	CASSPPGSAAGGQTEAFF